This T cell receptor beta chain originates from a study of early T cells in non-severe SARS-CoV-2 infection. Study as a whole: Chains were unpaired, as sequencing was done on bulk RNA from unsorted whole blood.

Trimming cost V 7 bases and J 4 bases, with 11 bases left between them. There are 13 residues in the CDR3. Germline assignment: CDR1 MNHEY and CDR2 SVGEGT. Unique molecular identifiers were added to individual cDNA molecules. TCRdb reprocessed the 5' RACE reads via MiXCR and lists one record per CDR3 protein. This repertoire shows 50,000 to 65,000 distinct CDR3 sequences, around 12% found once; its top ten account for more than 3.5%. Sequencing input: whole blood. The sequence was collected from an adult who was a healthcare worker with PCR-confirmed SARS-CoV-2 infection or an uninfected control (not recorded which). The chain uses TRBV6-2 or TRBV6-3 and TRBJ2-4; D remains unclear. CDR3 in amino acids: CASTNNRKNIQYF. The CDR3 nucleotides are TGTGCCAGCACTAACAACAGAAAAAACATTCAGTACTTC.